Following are 18 T cell receptor beta chains from one sample sequenced in a study of shared clonotypes between healthy human individuals. Sequencing used immunoSEQ multiplex PCR; TCRdb keeps in-frame clones, though not all of them. Here the sample spans about 600,000 clones, over 95% being singletons. Naive-designated CD8 cells lacked CD45RO, were positively enriched for CCR7, and omitted terminally differentiated effector memory CD45RA+ cells. The sequencing input was naive CD8+ T cells sorted from blood. These receptors came from a woman between 25 and 40 years old in good health.

This chain connects TRBV28 to TRBJ2-5; D uncertain. Matching the DNA end better, TRBJ2-7 makes the J call doubtful. The CDR3 has 12 amino acids. Germline CDR1 and CDR2: MDHEN and SYDVKM. For the CDR3, the DNA is TGTGCCAGCAGTTCGTGGCGCTACGAGCAGTACTTC. It translates to CASSSWRYEQYF.

V gene TRBV6-4 combines with J gene TRBJ2-5; TRBD2 matches at 7 bases. CDR3 size: 16 residues. J lost 8 bases, V lost 3 bases, and 15 bases had no gene match. Per germline, CDR1 MRHNA and CDR2 SNTAGT. The CDR3 DNA reads TGTGCCAGCAGTGATCAACCTCTAGCGGTTCCGGGAACCCAGTACTTC. This sequence encodes CASSDQPLAVPGTQYF.

This clone was observed a handful of times. The chain recombines TRBV4-1 with TRBJ1-5; D gene ambiguous. The V and J ends lost 0 bases and 0 bases respectively, with 6 bases between them. Germline assignment: CDR1 MGHRA and CDR2 YSYEKL. This CDR3 comprises 15 residues. The CDR3 DNA sequence: TGCGCCAGCAGCCAAGAGGGTGTTAGCAATCAGCCCCAGCATTTT. Encoded protein: CASSQEGVSNQPQHF.

V gene TRBV28 combines with J gene TRBJ2-3; D gene unclear. CDR3 length: 13 residues. V was trimmed by 3 bases and J by 2 bases, leaving 6 bases between them. Germline lookup yields CDR1 MDHEN and CDR2 SYDVKM. The CDR3 coding sequence is TGTGCCAGCAGTTTTCCCAACACAGATACGCAGTATTTT. It specifies CASSFPNTDTQYF.

This sequence joins TRBV13 and TRBJ2-1, with TRBD2 identical over 9 bases. Trimming removed 5 bases from V and 7 bases from J; junction bases left unmatched: 9. The CDR3 length is 15 residues. Germline CDR1 is PRHDT and CDR2 is FYEKMQ (reference sequence). The CDR3 reads CASSTGLAGSNEQFF. Here the CDR3 DNA reads TGTGCCAGCAGCACCGGGCTAGCGGGATCAAATGAGCAGTTCTTC.

The chain employs TRBV5-1 and TRBJ2-7; 7 bases align to TRBD1. CDR3 length: 16 amino acids. The junction had 11 bases not matched to a gene; V was cut back by 1 base and J by 4 bases. Germline CDR1 reads SGHRS; CDR2 reads YFSETQ. The CDR3 region has the DNA TGCGCCAGCAGCTTGTCCCTCGGGACAGTAGGATACGAGCAGTACTTC. As protein: CASSLSLGTVGYEQYF.

The rearrangement joins TRBV28 to TRBJ2-2, with D perhaps matching TRBD1 or TRBD2 (6 bases each). With 5 bases removed from V and 4 bases from J, the gap between germline ends came to 14 bases. There are 15 residues in the CDR3. CDR1 MDHEN and CDR2 SYDVKM come from the germline V gene. Here the CDR3 DNA reads TGTGCCAGCAGTCCGGAAGGGGGGATCACCGGGGAGCTGTTTTTT. Translated, it gives CASSPEGGITGELFF.

The rearrangement links TRBV11-3 to TRBJ2-1, with D unresolved. CDR1 is SGHNT, CDR2 YENEEA, per germline. Trimming took off 5 bases at V and 2 bases at J, with 7 bases between the two ends. The CDR3 is made up of 13 amino acids. CDR3 amino acids: CASSQRTYNEQFF. CDR3 DNA: TGTGCCAGCAGCCAAAGGACCTACAATGAGCAGTTCTTC.

The V and J genes are TRBV6-1 and TRBJ2-7; 9 positions match TRBD1. CDR1 and CDR2 from the germline V gene are MNHNS and SASEGT. V was clipped by 6 bases and J by 0 bases; unmatched bases: 6. This CDR3 has 15 amino acids. CDR3 nucleotide sequence: TGTGCCAGCAGCGGGGACAGGGACCCCTCCTACGAGCAGTACTTC. Residues: CASSGDRDPSYEQYF.

V and J are TRBV10-1 and TRBJ2-1; TRBD2 matches 10 bases. Germline V gene lookup returns CDR1 WNHNN and CDR2 SYGVQD (reference sequence). There are 18 residues in the CDR3. With V trimmed by 6 bases and J by 1 base, 12 bases remained unmatched. The CDR3 sequence: CASSPFLAGVWSYNEQFF. The CDR3 coding sequence is TGCGCCAGCAGCCCCTTTCTAGCGGGAGTATGGTCCTACAATGAGCAGTTCTTC.

This clone has a single count. The V and J genes are TRBV7-2 and TRBJ2-2; TRBD2 aligns across 10 bases. The CDR3 is made up of 17 amino acids. Per germline, CDR1 SGHTA and CDR2 FQGNSA. With 4 bases clipped from V and 4 bases from J, the junction kept 9 bases outside the gene matches. CDR3 DNA sequence: TGTGCCAGCAGCTCATCGACGCTAGCGGGAGTCACCGGGGAGCTGTTTTTT. Translated: CASSSSTLAGVTGELFF.

This chain links TRBV5-8 with TRBJ1-1; D is unresolved. Germline CDR1 is SGHTS and CDR2 is YDEGEE. The CDR3 sequence is 13 residues long. V was shortened by 0 bases and J by 7 bases, with 10 bases between the two germline ends. CDR3 sequence: CASSLVRSDEAFF. CDR3 in DNA: TGTGCCAGCAGCTTGGTGCGGAGCGATGAAGCTTTCTTT.

The chain employs TRBV7-6 and TRBJ2-2; D ambiguous. CDR1 and CDR2 (germline): SGHVS, FNYEAQ. V was shortened by 6 bases and J by 1 base, with 18 bases between the two germline ends. The CDR3 sequence is 17 residues long. DNA of the CDR3: TGTGCCAGCAGTTGGGCCCCTGGTAGAGGGAACACCGGGGAGCTGTTTTTT. Amino acids: CASSWAPGRGNTGELFF. The variable domain in full, with the rest retrieved from reference TRBV7-6 and TRBJ2-2, is GAGVSQSPRYKVTKRGQDVALRCDPISGHVSLYWYRQALGQGPEFLTYFNYEAQQDKSGLPNDRFSAERPEGSISTLTIQRTEQRDSAMYRCASSWAPGRGNTGELFFGEGSRLTVL.

The chain recombines TRBV27 with TRBJ1-1; D unresolved. V shed 1 base and J shed 2 bases, with 5 bases lying between them. Germline values: CDR1 MNHEY, CDR2 SMNVEV (reference sequence). The CDR3 runs to 13 residues. DNA of the CDR3: TGTGCCAGCAGTTTATGGGATAACACTGAAGCTTTCTTT. It codes for CASSLWDNTEAFF.

V is TRBV2 and J is TRBJ2-3, with no clear D. V was cut by 6 bases and J by 0 bases, with 10 bases left in between. The CDR3 is 14 amino acids. Germline loops: CDR1 SNHLY, CDR2 FYNNEI. CDR3 amino acids: CASRRPGSTDTQYF. As DNA, the CDR3 is TGTGCCAGCAGGAGGCCTGGGAGCACAGATACGCAGTATTTT.

The rearrangement joins TRBV6-8 to TRBJ2-3; 14 bases are a match to TRBD2. V lost 2 bases and J lost 4; bases outside the gene matches: 11. This CDR3 region has 19 residues. Germline CDR1 MNHGY, CDR2 SAAAGT. CDR3 region: CASSYTRLAGGPCPDTQYF. The CDR3 nucleotides read TGTGCCAGCAGTTACACCCGACTAGCGGGAGGGCCCTGCCCAGATACGCAGTATTTT.

This chain joins TRBV6-5 and TRBJ2-2; 8 bases are a match to TRBD1. The CDR3 spans 15 residues. Germline values: CDR1 MNHEY, CDR2 SVGAGI. With V trimmed by 6 bases and J by 1 base, 4 bases remained unmatched. As DNA, the CDR3 is TGTGCCAGCAGCTCGACAGGGGTGAACACCGGGGAGCTGTTTTTT. This encodes CASSSTGVNTGELFF.

This sequence joins TRBV2 and TRBJ2-1; D gene unclear. Germline CDR1 is SNHLY and CDR2 is FYNNEI. The V gene lost 10 bases and the J gene lost 10 bases, with 8 bases spanning the gap. The CDR3 loop spans 9 amino acids. This CDR3 is CATGAEQFF. CDR3 nucleotide sequence: TGTGCCACAGGAGCGGAGCAGTTCTTC.